This paragraph reports one T cell receptor beta chain. The source of the sample is a study of blood T cell repertoires in COVID-19. Study-level background: Sources were T cells, B-cell-depleted T cells, or PBMCs; the material itself was cDNA or gDNA.

Germline V gene data show CDR1 as MGHRA and CDR2 as YSYEKL. The CDR3 spans 16 residues. The ends were cut back, 0 bases at V and 0 bases at J, with 11 bases in the middle. The Seattle site enrolled patients during active infection and followed them longitudinally. Repertoires were generated with immunoSEQ multiplex PCR, while TCRdb's copy carries only in-frame clones and drops some. The profile shows about 310,000 clones, around 90% of them singletons. The chain couples TRBV4-1 to TRBJ1-1; no firm D call. The sequence was collected from a middle-aged woman with COVID-19, enrolled during active disease. The sequenced material came from peripheral blood. The CDR3 spells CASSQDPFGVNTEAFF. The CDR3 DNA reads TGCGCCAGCAGCCAAGATCCTTTCGGGGTGAACACTGAAGCTTTCTTT.